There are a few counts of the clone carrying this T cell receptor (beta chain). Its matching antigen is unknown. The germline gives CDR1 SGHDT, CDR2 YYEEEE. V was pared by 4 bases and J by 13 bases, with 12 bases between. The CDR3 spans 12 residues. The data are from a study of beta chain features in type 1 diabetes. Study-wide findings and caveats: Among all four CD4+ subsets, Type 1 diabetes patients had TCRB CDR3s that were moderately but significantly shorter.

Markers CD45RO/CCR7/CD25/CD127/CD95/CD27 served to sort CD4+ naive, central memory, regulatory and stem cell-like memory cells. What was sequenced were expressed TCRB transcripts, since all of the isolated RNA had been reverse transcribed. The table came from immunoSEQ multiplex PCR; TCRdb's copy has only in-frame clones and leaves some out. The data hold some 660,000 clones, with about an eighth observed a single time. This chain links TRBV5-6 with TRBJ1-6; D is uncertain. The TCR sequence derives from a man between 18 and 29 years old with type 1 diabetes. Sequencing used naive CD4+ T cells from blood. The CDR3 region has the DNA TGTGCCAGCAGCCTAATGACGGGGCCCCTCCACTTT. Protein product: CASSLMTGPLHF.